This T cell receptor beta chain originates from a study of technical replicates of blood from a handful of donors. Libraries were prepared by immunoSEQ multiplex PCR; TCRdb keeps only in-frame clonotypes and omits some of them. The data show around 63,000 clones, with 95% to 98% seen just once and around 0.15% held by the top ten. This clonotype was sampled from a human donor in good health. Specimen: T cells isolated from PBMCs.

CDR3 in DNA: TGTGCCAGCAACTCGGTTTGGCGGTCCGGGGAGCTGTTTTTT. Translating it yields CASNSVWRSGELFF. V is TRBV11-2 and J is TRBJ2-2; D is unclear. The CDR3 spans 14 residues. Trimming removed 7 bases at V and 6 bases at J, with 15 bases between. CDR1 and CDR2 from the germline V gene are SGHAT and FQNNGV.